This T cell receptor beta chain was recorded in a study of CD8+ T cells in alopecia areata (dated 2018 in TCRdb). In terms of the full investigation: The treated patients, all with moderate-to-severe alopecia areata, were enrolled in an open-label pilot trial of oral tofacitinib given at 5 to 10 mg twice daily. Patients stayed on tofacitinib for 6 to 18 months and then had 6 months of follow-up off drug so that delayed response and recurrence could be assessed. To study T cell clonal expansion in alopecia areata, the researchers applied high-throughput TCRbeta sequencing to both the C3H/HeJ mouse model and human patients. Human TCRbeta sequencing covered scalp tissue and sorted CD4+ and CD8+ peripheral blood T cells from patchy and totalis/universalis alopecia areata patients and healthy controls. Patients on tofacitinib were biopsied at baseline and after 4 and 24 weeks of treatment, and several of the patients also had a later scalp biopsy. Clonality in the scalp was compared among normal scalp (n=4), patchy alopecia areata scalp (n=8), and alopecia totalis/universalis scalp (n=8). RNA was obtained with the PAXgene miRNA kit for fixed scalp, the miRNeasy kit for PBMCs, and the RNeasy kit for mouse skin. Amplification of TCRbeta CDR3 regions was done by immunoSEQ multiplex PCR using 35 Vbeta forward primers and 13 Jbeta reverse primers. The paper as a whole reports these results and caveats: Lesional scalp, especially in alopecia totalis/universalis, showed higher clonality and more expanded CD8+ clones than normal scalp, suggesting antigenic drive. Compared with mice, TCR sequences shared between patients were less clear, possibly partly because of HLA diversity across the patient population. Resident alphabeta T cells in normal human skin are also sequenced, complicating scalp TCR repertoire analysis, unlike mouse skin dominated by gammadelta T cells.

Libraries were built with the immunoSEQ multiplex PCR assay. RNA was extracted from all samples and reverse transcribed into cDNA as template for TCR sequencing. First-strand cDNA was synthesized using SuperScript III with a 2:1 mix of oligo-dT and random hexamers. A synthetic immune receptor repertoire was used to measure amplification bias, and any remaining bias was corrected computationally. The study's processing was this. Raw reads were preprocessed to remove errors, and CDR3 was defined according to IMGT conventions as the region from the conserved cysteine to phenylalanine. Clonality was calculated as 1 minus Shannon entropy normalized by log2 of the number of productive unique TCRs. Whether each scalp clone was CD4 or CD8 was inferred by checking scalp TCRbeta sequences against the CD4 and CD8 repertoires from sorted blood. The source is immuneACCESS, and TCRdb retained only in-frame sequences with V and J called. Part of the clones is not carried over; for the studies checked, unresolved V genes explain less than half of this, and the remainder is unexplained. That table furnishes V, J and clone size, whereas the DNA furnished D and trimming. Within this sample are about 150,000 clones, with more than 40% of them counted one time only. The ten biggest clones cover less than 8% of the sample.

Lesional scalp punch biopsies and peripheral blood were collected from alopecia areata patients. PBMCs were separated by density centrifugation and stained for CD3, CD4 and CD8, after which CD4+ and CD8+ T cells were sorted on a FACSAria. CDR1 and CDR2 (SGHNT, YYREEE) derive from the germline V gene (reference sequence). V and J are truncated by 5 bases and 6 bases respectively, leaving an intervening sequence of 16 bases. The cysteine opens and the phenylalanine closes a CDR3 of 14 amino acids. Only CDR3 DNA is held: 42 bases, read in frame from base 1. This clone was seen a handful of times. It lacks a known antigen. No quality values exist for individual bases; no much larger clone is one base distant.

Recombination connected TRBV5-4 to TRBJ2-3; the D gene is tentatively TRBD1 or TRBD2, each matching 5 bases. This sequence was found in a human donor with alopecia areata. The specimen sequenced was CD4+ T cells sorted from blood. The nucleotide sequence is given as TGTGCCAGCAGTCTCGGTCGGGACCCCGATACGCAGTATTTT. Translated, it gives CASSLGRDPDTQYF.